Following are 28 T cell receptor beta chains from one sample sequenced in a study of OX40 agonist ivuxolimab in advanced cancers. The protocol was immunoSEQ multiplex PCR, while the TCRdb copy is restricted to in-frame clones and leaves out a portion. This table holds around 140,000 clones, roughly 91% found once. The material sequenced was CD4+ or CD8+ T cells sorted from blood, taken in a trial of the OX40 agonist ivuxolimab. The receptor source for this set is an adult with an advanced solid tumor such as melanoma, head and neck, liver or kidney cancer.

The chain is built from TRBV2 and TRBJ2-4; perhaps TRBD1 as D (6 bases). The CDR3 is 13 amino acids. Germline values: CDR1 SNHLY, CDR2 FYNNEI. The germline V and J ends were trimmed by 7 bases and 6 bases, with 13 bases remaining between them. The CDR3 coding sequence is TGTGCCAGCACAGCACAGGGTAGAAACATTCAGTACTTC. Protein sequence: CASTAQGRNIQYF. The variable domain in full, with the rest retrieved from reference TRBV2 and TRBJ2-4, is EPEVTQTPSHQVTQMGQEVILRCVPISNHLYFYWYRQILGQKVEFLVSFYNNEISEKSEIFDDQFSVERPDGSNFTLKIRSTKLEDSAMYFCASTAQGRNIQYFGAGTRLSVL.

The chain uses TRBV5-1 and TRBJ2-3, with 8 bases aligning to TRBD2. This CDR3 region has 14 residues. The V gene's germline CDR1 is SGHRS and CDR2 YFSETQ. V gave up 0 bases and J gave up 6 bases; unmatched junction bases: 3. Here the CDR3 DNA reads TGCGCCAGCAGCTTGGGGGTAGCGGGGGATACGCAGTATTTT. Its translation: CASSLGVAGDTQYF. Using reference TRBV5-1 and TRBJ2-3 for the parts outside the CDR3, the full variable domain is KAGVTQTPRYLIKTRGQQVTLSCSPISGHRSVSWYQQTPGQGLQFLFEYFSETQRNKGNFPGRFSGRQFSNSRSEMNVSTLELGDSALYLCASSLGVAGDTQYFGPGTRLTVL.

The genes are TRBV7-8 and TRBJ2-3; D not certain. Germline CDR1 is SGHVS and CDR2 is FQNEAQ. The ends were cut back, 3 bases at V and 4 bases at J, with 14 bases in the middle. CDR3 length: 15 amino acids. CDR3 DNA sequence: TGTGCCAGCAGCTTTCACCTAAAACCCCCAGATACGCAGTATTTT. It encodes CASSFHLKPPDTQYF.

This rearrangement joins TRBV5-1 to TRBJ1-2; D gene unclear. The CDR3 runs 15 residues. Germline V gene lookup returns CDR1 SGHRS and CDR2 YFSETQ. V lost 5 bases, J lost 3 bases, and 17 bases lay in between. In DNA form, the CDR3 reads TGCGCCAGCAGACCCTTTGTGGCAGGTGACTATGGCTACACCTTC. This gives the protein CASRPFVAGDYGYTF.

Here the CDR3 DNA reads TGTGCCAGCAGCTCCTTTAGCGGGAGGGCTAGGACCGGGGAGCTGTTTTTT. Translating it yields CASSSFSGRARTGELFF. The V gene is TRBV7-3, the J gene TRBJ2-2; TRBD2 aligns across 11 bases. CDR3 length equals 17 residues. The V segment lost 4 bases and the J segment 5 bases; nucleotides outside the gene matches: 9. Germline CDR1 SGHTA, CDR2 FQGTGA.

In DNA form, the CDR3 reads TGTGCCAGCTCGGGGGACTCGCGGCCGGTAGGGACGCAGTATTTT. Its translation is CASSGDSRPVGTQYF. The rearrangement joins TRBV18 to TRBJ2-3; perhaps TRBD2 as D (6 bases). The CDR3 is made up of 15 amino acids. CDR1 is KGHSH, CDR2 LQKENI, per germline. Trimming pared 6 bases from V and 9 bases from J, leaving 22 bases between.

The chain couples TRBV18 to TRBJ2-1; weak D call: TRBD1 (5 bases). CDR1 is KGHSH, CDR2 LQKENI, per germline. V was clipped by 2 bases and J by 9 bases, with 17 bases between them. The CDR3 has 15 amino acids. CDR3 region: CASSPGAQGMGEQFF. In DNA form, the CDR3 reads TGTGCCAGCTCACCAGGGGCCCAGGGAATGGGTGAGCAGTTCTTC. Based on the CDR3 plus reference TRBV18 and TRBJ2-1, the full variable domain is NAGVMQNPRHLVRRRGQEARLRCSPMKGHSHVYWYRQLPEEGLKFMVYLQKENIIDESGMPKERFSAEFPKEGPSILRIQQVVRGDSAAYFCASSPGAQGMGEQFFGPGTRLTVL.

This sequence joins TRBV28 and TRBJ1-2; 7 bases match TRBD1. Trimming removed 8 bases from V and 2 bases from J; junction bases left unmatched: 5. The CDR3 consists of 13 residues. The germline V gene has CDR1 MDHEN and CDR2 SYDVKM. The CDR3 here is CASSKGANYGYTF. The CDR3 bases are TGTGCCAGCTCGAAGGGGGCGAACTATGGCTACACCTTC.

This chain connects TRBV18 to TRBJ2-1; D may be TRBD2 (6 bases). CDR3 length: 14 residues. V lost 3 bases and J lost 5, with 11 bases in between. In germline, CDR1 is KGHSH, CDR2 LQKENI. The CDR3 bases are TGTGCCAGCTCACCCGTGACGGGGGACAATGAGCAGTTCTTC. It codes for CASSPVTGDNEQFF.

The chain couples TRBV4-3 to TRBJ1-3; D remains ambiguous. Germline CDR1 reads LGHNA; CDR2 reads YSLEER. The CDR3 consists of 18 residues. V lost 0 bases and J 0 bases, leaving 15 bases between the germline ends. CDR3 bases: TGCGCCAGCAGCCAAGATACTCCCCTCCAAGTCTCTGGAAACACCATATATTTT. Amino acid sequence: CASSQDTPLQVSGNTIYF.

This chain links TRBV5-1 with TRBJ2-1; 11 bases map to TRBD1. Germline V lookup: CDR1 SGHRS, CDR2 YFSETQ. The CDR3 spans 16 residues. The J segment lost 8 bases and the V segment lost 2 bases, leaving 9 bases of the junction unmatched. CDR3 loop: CASSLKGGTGGDEQFF. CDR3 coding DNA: TGCGCCAGCAGCTTAAAGGGTGGGACAGGGGGAGATGAGCAGTTCTTC. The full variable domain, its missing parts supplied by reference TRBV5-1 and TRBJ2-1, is KAGVTQTPRYLIKTRGQQVTLSCSPISGHRSVSWYQQTPGQGLQFLFEYFSETQRNKGNFPGRFSGRQFSNSRSEMNVSTLELGDSALYLCASSLKGGTGGDEQFFGPGTRLTVL.

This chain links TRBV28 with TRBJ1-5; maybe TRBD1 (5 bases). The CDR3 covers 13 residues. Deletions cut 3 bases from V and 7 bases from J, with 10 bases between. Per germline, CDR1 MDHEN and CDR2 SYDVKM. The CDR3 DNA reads TGTGCCAGCAGTTTCCTCACAGGACAGCCCCAGCATTTT. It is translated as CASSFLTGQPQHF.

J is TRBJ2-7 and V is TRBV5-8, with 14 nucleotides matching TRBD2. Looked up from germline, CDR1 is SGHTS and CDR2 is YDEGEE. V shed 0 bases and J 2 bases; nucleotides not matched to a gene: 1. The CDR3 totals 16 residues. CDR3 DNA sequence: TGTGCCAGCAGCTTGGCGGGACTAGCGGGAGCCTACGAGCAGTACTTC. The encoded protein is CASSLAGLAGAYEQYF.

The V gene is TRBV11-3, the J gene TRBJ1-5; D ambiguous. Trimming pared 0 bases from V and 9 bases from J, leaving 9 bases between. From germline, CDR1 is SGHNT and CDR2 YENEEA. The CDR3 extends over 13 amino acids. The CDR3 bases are TGTGCCAGCAGCTTAGATCAGGTTTGGCCCCAGCATTTT. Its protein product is CASSLDQVWPQHF.

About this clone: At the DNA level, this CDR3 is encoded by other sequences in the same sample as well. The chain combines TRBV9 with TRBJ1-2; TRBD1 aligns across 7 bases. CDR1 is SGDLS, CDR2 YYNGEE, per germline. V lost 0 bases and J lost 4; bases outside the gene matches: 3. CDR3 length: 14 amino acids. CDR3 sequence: CASSVAGGAYGYTF. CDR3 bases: TGTGCCAGCAGCGTAGCAGGGGGTGCCTATGGCTACACCTTC.

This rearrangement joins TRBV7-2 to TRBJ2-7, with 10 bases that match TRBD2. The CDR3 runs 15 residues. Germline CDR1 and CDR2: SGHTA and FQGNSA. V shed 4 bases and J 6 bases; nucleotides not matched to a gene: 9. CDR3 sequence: CASSSRTSGLSEQYF. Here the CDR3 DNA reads TGTGCCAGCAGCTCCCGGACTAGCGGTCTCAGCGAGCAGTACTTC.

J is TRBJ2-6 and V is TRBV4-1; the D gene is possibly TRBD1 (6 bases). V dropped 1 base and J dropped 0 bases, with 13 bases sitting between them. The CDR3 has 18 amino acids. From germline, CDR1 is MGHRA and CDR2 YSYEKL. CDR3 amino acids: CASSQAGALNSGANVLTF. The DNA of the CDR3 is TGCGCCAGCAGCCAAGCAGGGGCCCTGAACTCTGGGGCCAACGTCCTGACTTTC.

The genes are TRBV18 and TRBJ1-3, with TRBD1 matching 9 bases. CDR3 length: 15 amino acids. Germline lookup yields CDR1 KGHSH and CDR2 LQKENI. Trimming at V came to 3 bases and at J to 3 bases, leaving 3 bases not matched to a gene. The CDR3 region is CASSPGTGNGNTIYF. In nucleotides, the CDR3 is TGTGCCAGCTCACCCGGGACAGGGAATGGAAACACCATATATTTT.

Here the CDR3 DNA reads TGTGCCAGCTCACCAAGCACTGAAGCTTTCTTT. Translating it yields CASSPSTEAFF. The rearrangement links TRBV18 to TRBJ1-1; D remains ambiguous. CDR1 is KGHSH, CDR2 LQKENI, per germline. V lost 2 bases, J lost 4 bases, and 2 bases lay in between. The CDR3 extends over 11 amino acids.

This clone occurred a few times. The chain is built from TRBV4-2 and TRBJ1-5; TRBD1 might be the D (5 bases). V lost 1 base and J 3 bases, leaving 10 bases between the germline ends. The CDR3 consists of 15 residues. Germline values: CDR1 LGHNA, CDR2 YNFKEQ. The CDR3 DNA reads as TGTGCCAGCAGCCAAGGGCAGGGATTCAATCAGCCCCAGCATTTT. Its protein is CASSQGQGFNQPQHF.

The CDR3 loop is CASRDRGAYGYTF. The CDR3 nucleotides read TGTGCCAGCAGGGACAGGGGGGCCTATGGCTACACCTTC. V usage is TRBV2 and J usage is TRBJ1-2, with TRBD1 identical over 10 bases. V shed 6 bases, J shed 4 bases, and the junction held 2 bases outside the gene matches. The CDR3 loop spans 13 amino acids. Germline CDR1 SNHLY, CDR2 FYNNEI.

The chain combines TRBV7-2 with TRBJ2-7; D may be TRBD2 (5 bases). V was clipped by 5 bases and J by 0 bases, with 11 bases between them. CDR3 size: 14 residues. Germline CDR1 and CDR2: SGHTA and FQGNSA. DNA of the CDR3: TGTGCCAGCAGCCCCCATGGGAGCTCCTACGAGCAGTACTTC. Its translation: CASSPHGSSYEQYF.

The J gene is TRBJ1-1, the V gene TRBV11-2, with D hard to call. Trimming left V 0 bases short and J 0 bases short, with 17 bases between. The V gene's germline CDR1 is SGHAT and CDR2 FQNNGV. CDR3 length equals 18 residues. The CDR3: CASSLDRKLGTLNTEAFF. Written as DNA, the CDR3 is TGTGCCAGCAGCTTAGATAGAAAACTGGGCACCCTGAACACTGAAGCTTTCTTT.

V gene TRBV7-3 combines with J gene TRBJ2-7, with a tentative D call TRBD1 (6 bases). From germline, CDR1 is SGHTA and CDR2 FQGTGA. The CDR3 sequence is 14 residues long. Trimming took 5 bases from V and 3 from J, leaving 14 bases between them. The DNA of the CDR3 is TGTGCCAGCAGCCCCAGGGGAACCGTCTACGAGCAGTACTTC. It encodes CASSPRGTVYEQYF.

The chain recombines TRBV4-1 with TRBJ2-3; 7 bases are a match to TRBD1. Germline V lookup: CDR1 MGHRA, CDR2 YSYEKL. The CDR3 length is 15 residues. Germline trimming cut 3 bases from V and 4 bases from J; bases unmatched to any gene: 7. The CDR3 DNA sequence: TGCGCCAGCAGCCACCCGGGACAGTCGGCAGATACGCAGTATTTT. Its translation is CASSHPGQSADTQYF.

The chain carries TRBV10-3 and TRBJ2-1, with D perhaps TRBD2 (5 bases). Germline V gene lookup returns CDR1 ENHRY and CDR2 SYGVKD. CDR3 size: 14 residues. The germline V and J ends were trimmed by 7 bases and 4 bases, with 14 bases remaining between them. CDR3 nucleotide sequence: TGTGCCATCACCACGGCGGGTACATACAATGAGCAGTTCTTC. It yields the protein CAITTAGTYNEQFF.

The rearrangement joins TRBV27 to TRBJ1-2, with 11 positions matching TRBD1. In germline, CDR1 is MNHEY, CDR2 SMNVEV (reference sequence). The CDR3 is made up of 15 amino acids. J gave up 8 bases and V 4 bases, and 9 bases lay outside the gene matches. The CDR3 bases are TGTGCCAGCAGTTGGATGGACAGGGGGCTAGGCGGCTACACCTTC. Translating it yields CASSWMDRGLGGYTF.

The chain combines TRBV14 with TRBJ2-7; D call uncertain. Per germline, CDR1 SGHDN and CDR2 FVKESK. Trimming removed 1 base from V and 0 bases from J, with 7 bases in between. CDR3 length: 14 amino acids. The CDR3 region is CASSQVWSSYEQYF. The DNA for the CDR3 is TGTGCCAGCAGCCAAGTATGGAGCTCCTACGAGCAGTACTTC.